The 23 T cell receptor beta chains listed next were all sequenced from one sample in a study of T cell clonality in common variable immunodeficiency (dated by TCRdb to between 2014 and 2017). Overall study outcomes, separate from this receptor: CVID TCRbeta sequences reportedly showed fewer deletions and N-nucleotide insertions and lacked highly modified clones with 13 or more V deletions.

The antigens of these receptors remain unknown. The library was prepared using the immunoSEQ multiplex PCR assay. In TCRdb, the immuneACCESS table is reduced to in-frame sequences with V and J assigned. These tables do not hold every clone; where another copy was compared, an unresolved V gene accounts for under half, and the others remain unexplained. The sample has 25,000 or so clones on record, with no singletons. The top ten clones comprise around 9% of the sample. The sample taken for sequencing was peripheral blood mononuclear cells. These receptor sequences come from a human donor with common variable immunodeficiency.

A word on this clone: The CDR3 end is not reached by the read, which stops 3 residues before it; the germline J gene fills it in. This sequence joins TRBV5-1 and TRBJ2-1; 8 bases agree with TRBD1. V dropped 3 bases and J dropped 1; count of bases not matched to a gene: 18. Germline CDR1 reads SGHRS; CDR2 reads YFSETQ. The CDR3 length is 20 residues. The sequenced part of the CDR3 DNA is TGCGCCAGCAGCTCCCCAGGGGGCGCTTGGCGGGACGCGTCCTACAATGAG. It translates to CASSSPGGAWRDASYNE. The entire CDR3 protein is CASSSPGGAWRDASYNEQFF.

Concerning this clone itself: The DNA ends 3 residues before the CDR3 does, and the rest of the CDR3 is filled in from the germline J gene. This chain joins TRBV19 and TRBJ1-2; 7 nucleotides match TRBD1. Trimming took 0 bases from V and 7 from J; bases not matched to a gene: 2. Germline CDR1 LNHDA, CDR2 SQIVND (reference sequence). The CDR3 contains 13 residues. The CDR3 spells CASSIEGGSGYTF. CDR3 DNA, as far as it was read: TGTGCCAGTAGTATAGAAGGGGGCAGTGGC.

There are many counts of this clone. The CDR3 is cut off 3 residues early in the read; its end comes from the germline J gene. The chain uses TRBV6-1 and TRBJ2-3; 10 bases agree with TRBD2. The CDR3 has 15 residues. The J segment lost 3 bases and the V segment lost 3 bases, leaving 3 bases of the junction unmatched. Germline V gene data show CDR1 as MNHNS and CDR2 as SASEGT. The CDR3 sequence is CASSDLAGETDTQYF. Incomplete CDR3 DNA: TGTGCCAGCAGTGACCTAGCGGGAGAAACAGATACG.

This clone was counted only a few times. The read halts 3 residues ahead of the CDR3 end, with the missing end drawn from the germline J gene. The chain carries TRBV2 and TRBJ1-2, with D possibly being TRBD1 (5 bases). The CDR3 extends over 14 amino acids. Per germline, CDR1 SNHLY and CDR2 FYNNEI. The V end was cut by 1 base, the J end by 6 bases, with 12 bases between. The part of the CDR3 DNA that was read is TGTGCCAGCAGTGAAGAGGTGGACACCCATGGC. This sequence encodes CASSEEVDTHG. The full CDR3 protein is CASSEEVDTHGYTF.

This clone was recorded at least ten times. Read sequence stops 3 residues before the CDR3 end, and the germline J gene provides the missing end. This sequence joins TRBV7-6 and TRBJ1-4, with 8 bases lining up with TRBD1. V shed 5 bases, J shed 8 bases, and the junction held 7 bases outside the gene matches. Germline lookup yields CDR1 SGHVS and CDR2 FNYEAQ. This CDR3 spans 14 amino acids. The CDR3 bases that were read are TGTGCCAGCAGCCTGACAGGGGATAGAGAAAAA. This sequence encodes CASSLTGDREK. The full-length CDR3 reads as CASSLTGDREKLFF.

This clone was seen repeatedly, ten times or more. With the read ending 3 residues before the CDR3 end, the germline J gene is used to fill in that end. This chain uses TRBV30 with TRBJ1-1, with D possibly matching TRBD1 (5 bases). The germline V gene encodes CDR1 GTSNPN and CDR2 SVGIG (reference sequence). The V gene lost 1 base and the J gene lost 1 base, with 7 bases spanning the gap. There are 13 residues in the CDR3. Incomplete CDR3 DNA: TGTGCCTGGAGTGGGCAGGGGAACACTGAA. This translates into CAWSGQGNTE. The full CDR3 protein reads CAWSGQGNTEAFF.

Details on this clone: The sequence runs out 3 residues before the end of the CDR3; the remainder is reconstructed from the germline J gene. The chain employs TRBV7-3 and TRBJ2-2; possible D gene TRBD1, 5 bases. Germline assignment: CDR1 SGHTA and CDR2 FQGTGA. CDR3 length: 14 amino acids. V gave up 1 base and J gave up 7 bases, with 10 bases separating them. CDR3 DNA (partial): TGTGCCAGCAGCTTAAGGCAGGGAAGCGGGGAG. Translating gives CASSLRQGSGE. In full, the CDR3 reads CASSLRQGSGELFF.

This clone was seen more than once but under ten times. The CDR3 end lies 3 residues beyond the end of the read and is filled in from the germline J gene. This chain connects TRBV7-2 to TRBJ2-3; D is possibly TRBD2 (6 bases). The CDR3 runs to 15 residues. The germline gives CDR1 SGHTA, CDR2 FQGNSA. With 3 bases removed from V and 6 bases from J, the gap between germline ends came to 16 bases. The covered CDR3 bases are TGTGCCAGCAGCTTCTTAGGGACTCCCGGGGATACG. Translation gives CASSFLGTPGDT. In full, the CDR3 is CASSFLGTPGDTQYF.

This clone was recorded at least ten times. The read stops 3 residues short of the end of the CDR3; the missing end is completed from the germline J gene. The V and J genes are TRBV5-5 and TRBJ2-2; D is unresolved. CDR1 is SGHKS, CDR2 YYEKEE, per germline (reference sequence). The V end lost 1 base, the J end lost 3 bases, and 10 bases lay between the germline ends. CDR3 length equals 15 residues. CDR3 DNA, as far as it was read: TGTGCCAGCAGCTTGACGACAACCCACACCGGGGAG. The encoded protein is CASSLTTTHTGE. The entire CDR3 protein reads CASSLTTTHTGELFF.

This clone was recorded a few times. The read gets to within 3 residues of the CDR3 end, and the germline J gene fills in the rest. V is TRBV19 and J is TRBJ1-6; a weak D match, TRBD1 (5 bases). Looked up from germline, CDR1 is LNHDA and CDR2 is SQIVND (reference sequence). V was cut by 1 base and J by 2 bases, with 9 bases left in between. The CDR3 has 16 residues. The part of the CDR3 DNA that was read is TGTGCCAGTAGTATAGGTTCGACAGCCTATAATTCACCC. This gives the protein CASSIGSTAYNSP. The entire CDR3 protein reads CASSIGSTAYNSPLHF.

To note about this clone: The CDR3 end is not reached by the read, which stops 3 residues before it; the germline J gene fills it in. This chain uses TRBV18 with TRBJ2-7, with 8 positions matching TRBD2. CDR3 length equals 16 residues. The V gene's germline CDR1 is KGHSH and CDR2 LQKENI. The J segment lost 3 bases and the V segment lost 3 bases, leaving 10 bases of the junction unmatched. The CDR3: CASSPPYSGMNYEQYF. Partial CDR3 DNA: TGTGCCAGCTCACCCCCATATAGCGGGATGAACTACGAG.

The table lists this clone with many counts. The observed sequence ends 3 residues before the CDR3 terminus, with the missing tail filled in from the germline J gene. This rearrangement joins TRBV18 to TRBJ1-4; D unclear. Germline lookup yields CDR1 KGHSH and CDR2 LQKENI. V dropped 4 bases and J dropped 6 bases, with 12 bases sitting between them. The CDR3 loop spans 14 amino acids. CDR3 in amino acids: CASSQLAGYEKLFF. The covered CDR3 bases are TGTGCCAGCTCACAGCTTGCGGGTTATGAAAAA.

Ten or more counts support this clone. The read comes to an end 3 residues before the CDR3 does, leaving the germline J gene to fill in the end. V usage is TRBV5-5 and J usage is TRBJ2-5, with 7 bases matching TRBD1. The CDR3 totals 13 residues. V lost 5 bases, J lost 2 bases, and 3 bases stayed unmatched. In germline, CDR1 is SGHKS, CDR2 YYEKEE (reference sequence). The CDR3 bases that were read are TGTGCCAGCAGGCCGGGACAGCAAGAGACC. Protein: CASRPGQQET. The whole CDR3 region reads CASRPGQQETQYF. The full variable domain, in which reference TRBV5-5 and TRBJ2-5 provide the parts outside the CDR3, is DAGVTQSPTHLIKTRGQQVTLRCSPISGHKSVSWYQQVLGQGPQFIFQYYEKEERGRGNFPDRFSARQFPNYSSELNVNALLLGDSALYLCASRPGQQETQYFGPGTRLLVL.

This clone was detected only a few times. The read halts 3 residues ahead of the CDR3 end, with the missing end drawn from the germline J gene. V is TRBV2 and J is TRBJ2-7; the match to TRBD2 covers 13 bases. Losses at the gene ends were 11 bases for V and 5 bases for J; bases not matched to a gene: 6. CDR1 is SNHLY, CDR2 FYNNEI, per germline. This CDR3 has 13 residues. This chain's CDR3 is CASWTSGGHEQYF. The part of the CDR3 DNA that was read is TGTGCCTCCTGGACTAGCGGGGGCCACGAG.

This clone appeared a few times. The junction shows a germline mismatch at one end, possibly a read error. The read terminates 3 residues ahead of where the CDR3 ends, so the germline J gene completes it. The gene calls are TRBV7-9 and TRBJ1-2; D possibly corresponds to TRBD1 (5 bases). This CDR3 has 14 residues. Germline CDR1 SEHNR, CDR2 FQNEAQ (reference sequence). CDR3 sequence: CSSSPMFDRMGYTF. The covered CDR3 bases are TGTTCCAGCAGCCCAATGTTCGACAGAATGGGC.

This clone was seen a handful of times. The read halts 3 residues ahead of the CDR3 end, with the missing end drawn from the germline J gene. The chain couples TRBV5-1 to TRBJ1-3; D call uncertain. The V end was cut by 0 bases, the J end by 1 base, with 8 bases between. Germline CDR1 is SGHRS and CDR2 is YFSETQ. The CDR3 consists of 15 residues. The DNA read from the CDR3 is TGCGCCAGCAGCTTGGATCGCGGGTCTGGAAACACC. It codes for CASSLDRGSGNT. The whole CDR3 reads CASSLDRGSGNTIYF.

In its sample, this clone was seen many times. The read comes to an end 3 residues before the CDR3 does, leaving the germline J gene to fill in the end. The chain is built from TRBV12-3 or TRBV12-4 and TRBJ2-3; TRBD2 might be the D (6 bases). The V and J ends lost 1 base and 6 bases respectively, with 11 bases between them. The CDR3 consists of 14 residues. CDR3 amino acids: CASSLGTTRDTQYF. The part of the CDR3 DNA that was read is TGTGCCAGCAGTTTAGGGACTACACGGGATACG.

This clone has only a few counts. The read stops 3 residues short of the end of the CDR3; the missing end is completed from the germline J gene. V usage is TRBV23-1 and J usage is TRBJ2-1; 11 nucleotides line up with TRBD1. TRBV23-1 is placed among ORFs of uncertain function. J gave up 4 bases and V 0 bases, and 2 bases lay outside the gene matches. CDR3 length equals 16 residues. The CDR3 loop is CASSQSGQGDYNEQFF. The CDR3 bases that were read are TGCGCCAGCAGTCAATCGGGACAGGGGGATTACAATGAG.

This clone was counted at least ten times. The CDR3 extends 3 residues past the end of the read, so its final part is completed from the germline J gene. The chain joins TRBV4-1 to TRBJ2-1; TRBD2 aligns across 12 bases. The CDR3 contains 16 residues. CDR1 and CDR2 (germline): MGHRA, YSYEKL. Unmatched junction bases numbered 7, after V lost 4 bases and J lost 6 bases. CDR3 DNA, as far as it was read: TGCGCCAGCAGCCGGGAACTAGCGGGAGGCCTCAATGAG. The encoded protein is CASSRELAGGLNE. In full, the CDR3 is CASSRELAGGLNEQFF.

This clone was found many times. The CDR3 end lies 3 residues beyond the end of the read and is filled in from the germline J gene. The chain employs TRBV19 and TRBJ2-3, with a weak D call TRBD2 (6 bases). This CDR3 is 14 amino acids long. Germline-derived CDR1 and CDR2 are LNHDA and SQIVND (reference sequence). The ends were cut back, 5 bases at V and 1 base at J, with 10 bases in the middle. The covered CDR3 bases are TGTGCCAGTAGTTACCCTAGCGGCACAGATACG. This sequence encodes CASSYPSGTDT. In full, the CDR3 reads CASSYPSGTDTQYF. The entire variable domain, with the rest obtained from reference TRBV19 and TRBJ2-3, is as follows: DGGITQSPKYLFRKEGQNVTLSCEQNLNHDAMYWYRQDPGQGLRLIYYSQIVNDFQKGDIAEGYSVSREKKESFPLTVTSAQKNPTAFYLCASSYPSGTDTQYFGPGTRLTVL.

This clone was counted a few times. The read halts 3 residues ahead of the CDR3 end, with the missing end drawn from the germline J gene. The chain uses TRBV19 and TRBJ2-1; D unresolved. The CDR3 runs 14 residues. The germline V and J ends were trimmed by 1 base and 3 bases, with 7 bases remaining between them. Per germline, CDR1 LNHDA and CDR2 SQIVND (reference sequence). CDR3 in amino acids: CASSIADFYNEQFF. The covered CDR3 bases are TGTGCCAGTAGTATAGCTGACTTCTACAATGAG.

This clone was counted many times. The DNA ends 3 residues before the CDR3 does, and the rest of the CDR3 is filled in from the germline J gene. V gene TRBV5-1 combines with J gene TRBJ2-2, with D perhaps matching TRBD2 (5 bases). Looked up from germline, CDR1 is SGHRS and CDR2 is YFSETQ. The CDR3 covers 15 residues. The ends were cut back, 1 base at V and 4 bases at J, with 11 bases in the middle. CDR3 DNA (partial): TGCGCCAGCAGCTTGTTCAGCGGTGGCACCGGGGAG. Its translation is CASSLFSGGTGE. The whole CDR3 reads CASSLFSGGTGELFF.

Regarding this clone: The read stops 3 residues short of the end of the CDR3; the missing end is completed from the germline J gene. J is TRBJ1-2 and V is TRBV11-2; TRBD1 matches at 7 bases. Trimming removed 10 bases from V and 1 base from J; junction bases left unmatched: 9. This CDR3 is built from 14 residues. The germline gives CDR1 SGHAT, CDR2 FQNNGV. The sequenced part of the CDR3 DNA is TGTGCCACTACGGACAGGACCCTTAACTATGGC. Translation: CATTDRTLNYG. The full-length CDR3 reads as CATTDRTLNYGYTF.